This T cell receptor (beta chain) came from a study of T cells in Graves' hyperthyroidism and ophthalmopathy. Study-wide findings and caveats: Ophthalmopathy cases were set apart from stable hyperthyroidism by a 13 V-J model. The blood repertoire included most of the expanded thyroid clonotypes above 0.001.

The CDR3 contains 16 residues. Trimming pared 5 bases from V and 1 base from J, leaving 17 bases between. The germline CDR1 and CDR2 sequences are LGHNT and FRNRAP. This clonotype has a count of ten or more. Antigen specificity is unknown. The blood was taken when hyperthyroidism was first diagnosed, before any ophthalmopathy symptoms showed up. From approximately 9.3 ml of fresh peripheral blood, PBMCs were isolated. The CDR3 regions of TCR beta were amplified from RNA transcripts. During a first-round RT-PCR of the TCR CDR3, the HTBI primer set was used. TCRdb redid the calling of the multiplex PCR reads with MiXCR, one entry per CDR3 protein. The sample records nearly 600,000 distinct CDR3 sequences, more than 11% being singletons.

The material sequenced was blood. The clonotype was recovered from a woman in her 30s with Graves' hyperthyroidism that later progressed to Graves' ophthalmopathy. V and J are TRBV12-5 and TRBJ1-2; no reliable D call. The CDR3 DNA follows: TGTGCTAGTGGTGTGGACTCCCAAGGGATTAACTATGGCTACACCTTC. This gives the protein CASGVDSQGINYGYTF.